This T cell receptor (beta chain) is drawn from a study of OX40 agonist ivuxolimab in advanced cancers. Study-level information: Eligibility admitted prior anti-PD-1, anti-PD-L1 or anti-CTLA-4 therapy; 40% to 50% had some.

Blood samples were obtained at baseline, cycle 4 day 1, and cycle 7 day 1. Broader study findings: Low normalized T-cell clonal expansion was additionally recorded for some nonresponders.

Generated by immunoSEQ multiplex PCR, the TCRdb table keeps only in-frame clones and is missing some. The table records around 62,000 clones, roughly 76% of them present only once. V was cut by 4 bases and J by 6 bases, with 18 bases left in between. The length of the CDR3 is 15 residues. Germline V gene data show CDR1 as SGHRS and CDR2 as YFSETQ. With regard to this clone: Its antigen is currently unknown.

The input for sequencing was CD4+ or CD8+ T cells sorted from blood, taken in a trial of the OX40 agonist ivuxolimab. The clonotype originates from an adult with an advanced solid tumor such as melanoma, head and neck, liver or kidney cancer. The rearrangement joins TRBV5-1 to TRBJ2-3; weak D call: TRBD2 (5 bases). In DNA form, the CDR3 reads TGCGCCAGCAGCCTACAAAGACGGGAAGGCGATACGCAGTATTTT. Amino acid sequence: CASSLQRREGDTQYF.